These 4 T cell receptor beta chains were sequenced from one sample in a study of metastatic and nonmetastatic thyroid tumors. TCRdb reprocessed the PCR reads via MiXCR. This sample has 25,000 to 35,000 clones; about 18% occur once, and the top ten carry 4% to 5%. Treatment of any kind had been given to no patient before thyroid surgery. Source material: blood. Receptors were obtained from a female donor with papillary thyroid cancer or a benign thyroid nodule (not recorded which). Some clones in this sample may be carry-over from other donors' samples.

In its sample, this clone was seen many times. The chain couples TRBV11-2 to TRBJ1-5; 7 bases agree with TRBD1. Germline V CDR1 and CDR2: SGHAT, FQNNGV. This CDR3 has 15 amino acids. Losses at the gene ends were 2 bases for V and 5 bases for J; bases not matched to a gene: 6. CDR3 DNA: TGTGCCAGCAGCTTAAGGTCAGGGGGAGATCAGCCCCAGCATTTT. This translates into CASSLRSGGDQPQHF.

Notes on this clone: Its ends do not fully match the called genes, so a read error is possible. The J gene is TRBJ2-7, the V gene TRBV7-3; TRBD1 matches at 7 bases. The CDR3 is 15 residues long. Germline CDR1 and CDR2: SGHTA and FQGTGA. CDR3 residues: CASSLTGAEIHDQYF. The CDR3 DNA sequence: TGTGCCAGCAGCCTTACAGGGGCCGAGATCCACGATCAGTACTTC.

For this clone: No conserved phenylalanine or tryptophan ends this CDR3, so it is likely a read error. As DNA, the CDR3 is TGTGCCAGCATATCTAGCGGGAAGGACTACGAGCAGTACCTC. Translation: CASISSGKDYEQYL. The chain carries TRBV28 and TRBJ2-7, with 9 bases matching TRBD2. Trimming removed 7 bases from V and 3 bases from J; junction bases left unmatched: 7. In germline, CDR1 is MDHEN, CDR2 SYDVKM. This CDR3 spans 14 amino acids.

This clone was detected ten times or more. The chain joins TRBV28 to TRBJ2-3; no clear D gene. The CDR3 has 14 amino acids. Germline assignment: CDR1 MDHEN and CDR2 SYDVKM. Trimming removed 8 bases at V and 5 bases at J, with 17 bases between. CDR3: CASASGQSRDTQYF. In DNA form, the CDR3 reads TGTGCCAGCGCCTCCGGGCAGAGTAGAGATACGCAGTATTTT.